Below are 15 T cell receptor beta chains sequenced from a single sample in a study of cytomegalovirus exposure and HLA in healthy donors. The assay was immunoSEQ multiplex PCR, and TCRdb's table has in-frame clones only and misses some. The profile shows 250,000 to 400,000 clones, 75% to 90% of them singletons. The sample consisted of PBMCs. These receptors all stem from a woman in her twenties or thirties in good health and CMV-seropositive.

This sequence joins TRBV6-5 and TRBJ2-1; tentatively, D is TRBD2 (6 bases). The V gene lost 6 bases and the J gene lost 8 bases, with 20 bases spanning the gap. Germline V gene sequence: CDR1 MNHEY, CDR2 SVGAGI. The CDR3 sequence is 15 residues long. CDR3 DNA sequence: TGTGCCAGCAGCCCAAGCGGAGGGGTCTTTTATGAGCAGTTCTTC. Translating gives CASSPSGGVFYEQFF.

This sequence joins TRBV9 and TRBJ2-3; D call uncertain. The CDR3 is 13 amino acids. Germline V gene data show CDR1 as SGDLS and CDR2 as YYNGEE. Trimming removed 4 bases at V and 5 bases at J, with 11 bases between. The DNA for the CDR3 is TGTGCCAGCAGCCCCATGTGGGGAGATACGCAGTATTTT. It codes for CASSPMWGDTQYF.

V usage is TRBV30 and J usage is TRBJ1-3; 7 bases are a match to TRBD1. Germline-derived CDR1 and CDR2 are GTSNPN and SVGIG (reference sequence). The CDR3 loop spans 15 amino acids. V lost 3 bases and J lost 2; bases outside the gene matches: 7. The CDR3 is CAWRPLQGTGNTIYF. The CDR3 coding sequence is TGTGCCTGGAGACCCCTACAGGGGACTGGAAACACCATATATTTT.

The rearrangement links TRBV19 to TRBJ1-1; D remains unclear. The CDR3 is 15 residues long. CDR1 is LNHDA, CDR2 SQIVND, per germline (reference sequence). V shed 0 bases and J shed 2 bases, with 10 bases lying between them. The CDR3 here is CASSIDASRNTEAFF. The DNA for the CDR3 is TGTGCCAGTAGTATAGATGCCTCGCGAAACACTGAAGCTTTCTTT.

The chain couples TRBV7-8 to TRBJ1-2; tentative D call: TRBD1 (5 bases). V gave up 1 base and J gave up 1 base, with 16 bases separating them. The CDR3 contains 17 residues. Germline V CDR1 and CDR2: SGHVS, FQNEAQ. The CDR3 spells CASSLVGAGSNNYGYTF. DNA for the CDR3: TGTGCCAGCAGCTTAGTTGGGGCAGGGAGTAATAACTATGGCTACACCTTC.

The chain joins TRBV12-5 to TRBJ1-2; D gene ambiguous. CDR3 length: 14 residues. Germline CDR1 and CDR2: LGHNT and FRNRAP. Deletions cut 5 bases from V and 0 bases from J, with 10 bases between. The CDR3: CASGGGVANYGYTF. For the CDR3, the DNA is TGTGCTAGTGGTGGTGGGGTAGCTAACTATGGCTACACCTTC.

The chain joins TRBV7-6 to TRBJ1-1, with 8 bases that match TRBD1. J lost 3 bases, V lost 4 bases, and 10 bases had no gene match. Germline lookup yields CDR1 SGHVS and CDR2 FNYEAQ. The CDR3 totals 16 residues. The CDR3 coding sequence is TGTGCCAGCAGCTCCGATTCAGGGGGCAGAGACACTGAAGCTTTCTTT. Its translation is CASSSDSGGRDTEAFF.

The V gene is TRBV5-4, the J gene TRBJ1-1, with a weak D call TRBD1 (6 bases). Germline CDR1 and CDR2: SGHNT and YYREEE (reference sequence). The ends were cut back, 4 bases at V and 1 base at J, with 8 bases in the middle. CDR3 size: 13 residues. The CDR3 DNA is TGTGCCAGCAGCGAGGGGGGGAACACTGAAGCTTTCTTT. This encodes CASSEGGNTEAFF.

This clone has only one observation. The chain links TRBV4-1 to TRBJ2-3, with no clear D. V was trimmed by 4 bases and J by 3 bases, leaving 14 bases between them. CDR3 length equals 15 residues. The germline gives CDR1 MGHRA, CDR2 YSYEKL. Here the CDR3 reads CASSPALMRTDTQYF. The CDR3 bases are TGCGCCAGCAGCCCGGCGCTTATGCGGACAGATACGCAGTATTTT.

The rearrangement uses TRBV13 and TRBJ1-3; no clear D. Trimming cost V 1 base and J 1 base, with 8 bases left between them. Germline V CDR1 and CDR2: PRHDT, FYEKMQ (reference sequence). The CDR3 length is 15 residues. CDR3 DNA: TGTGCCAGCAGCTTAGCCGCCGGGTCTGGAAACACCATATATTTT. This codes for CASSLAAGSGNTIYF.

V gene TRBV7-9 combines with J gene TRBJ1-1, with D tentatively TRBD1 (5 bases). The germline gives CDR1 SEHNR, CDR2 FQNEAQ (reference sequence). V dropped 5 bases and J dropped 1 base, with 14 bases sitting between them. This CDR3 spans 15 amino acids. CDR3 sequence: CASSPPGHWNTEAFF. DNA for the CDR3: TGTGCCAGCAGCCCCCCAGGACACTGGAACACTGAAGCTTTCTTT.

This clone was found once. The gene calls are TRBV7-9 and TRBJ1-4; 7 bases map to TRBD1. V dropped 3 bases and J dropped 2; count of bases not matched to a gene: 3. This CDR3 is 15 amino acids long. The germline V gene encodes CDR1 SEHNR and CDR2 FQNEAQ (reference sequence). CDR3 DNA sequence: TGTGCCAGCAGCTTCGAGACAGGGACTAATGAAAAACTGTTTTTT. Its translation is CASSFETGTNEKLFF.

The rearrangement joins TRBV27 to TRBJ1-5; D may be TRBD1 (6 bases). V was trimmed by 2 bases and J by 2 bases, leaving 10 bases between them. This CDR3 spans 15 amino acids. CDR1 MNHEY and CDR2 SMNVEV come from the germline V gene (reference sequence). This chain's CDR3 is CASSLREGGNQPQHF. The CDR3 region has the DNA TGTGCCAGCAGTTTACGGGAGGGGGGCAATCAGCCCCAGCATTTT.

This chain links TRBV4-1 with TRBJ2-3; tentatively, D is TRBD2 (5 bases). CDR3 length: 14 amino acids. The germline V gene encodes CDR1 MGHRA and CDR2 YSYEKL. V gave up 4 bases and J gave up 2 bases, with 10 bases separating them. CDR3 residues: CASSRPGDTDTQYF. The CDR3, as DNA: TGCGCCAGCAGCCGTCCCGGGGACACAGATACGCAGTATTTT.

The chain couples TRBV5-1 to TRBJ2-1; TRBD1 matches 7 bases. Germline loops: CDR1 SGHRS, CDR2 YFSETQ. Trimming removed 3 bases from V and 6 bases from J; junction bases left unmatched: 6. The CDR3 totals 14 residues. CDR3 loop: CASSSGQTINEQFF. In nucleotides, the CDR3 is TGCGCCAGCAGCTCGGGACAGACGATCAATGAGCAGTTCTTC. The variable domain in full, completed from reference TRBV5-1 and TRBJ2-1, reads KAGVTQTPRYLIKTRGQQVTLSCSPISGHRSVSWYQQTPGQGLQFLFEYFSETQRNKGNFPGRFSGRQFSNSRSEMNVSTLELGDSALYLCASSSGQTINEQFFGPGTRLTVL.